This TCR beta chain is from a study of PD-1 blockade in classical Hodgkin lymphoma. This clone was recorded a few times. Its antigen is as yet unknown. Following autologous stem cell transplantation, relapse occurred in every patient, and exposure to brentuximab vedotin varied. Germline loops: CDR1 LNHDA, CDR2 SQIVND (reference sequence). After removal of 5 bases from V and 4 bases from J, the junction contained 9 bases not matched to a gene. The CDR3 covers 15 residues. Study-wide points: Reported baseline diversity: healthy donors highest, relapsed/refractory patients lowest.

Profiling relied on immunoSEQ multiplex PCR, and the TCRdb table lists in-frame clones only, not all of them. The profile shows approximately 12,000 clones, just under 85% of them singletons. The TCR was taken from a human donor with classical Hodgkin lymphoma. The chain links TRBV19 to TRBJ2-5; 8 nucleotides agree with TRBD2. This specimen consisted of peripheral blood mononuclear cells (PBMCs), obtained before the second cycle of nivolumab. The CDR3 sequence: CASSASSGWGETQYF. The CDR3 DNA reads as TGTGCCAGTAGTGCGTCTAGCGGGTGGGGAGAGACCCAGTACTTC.